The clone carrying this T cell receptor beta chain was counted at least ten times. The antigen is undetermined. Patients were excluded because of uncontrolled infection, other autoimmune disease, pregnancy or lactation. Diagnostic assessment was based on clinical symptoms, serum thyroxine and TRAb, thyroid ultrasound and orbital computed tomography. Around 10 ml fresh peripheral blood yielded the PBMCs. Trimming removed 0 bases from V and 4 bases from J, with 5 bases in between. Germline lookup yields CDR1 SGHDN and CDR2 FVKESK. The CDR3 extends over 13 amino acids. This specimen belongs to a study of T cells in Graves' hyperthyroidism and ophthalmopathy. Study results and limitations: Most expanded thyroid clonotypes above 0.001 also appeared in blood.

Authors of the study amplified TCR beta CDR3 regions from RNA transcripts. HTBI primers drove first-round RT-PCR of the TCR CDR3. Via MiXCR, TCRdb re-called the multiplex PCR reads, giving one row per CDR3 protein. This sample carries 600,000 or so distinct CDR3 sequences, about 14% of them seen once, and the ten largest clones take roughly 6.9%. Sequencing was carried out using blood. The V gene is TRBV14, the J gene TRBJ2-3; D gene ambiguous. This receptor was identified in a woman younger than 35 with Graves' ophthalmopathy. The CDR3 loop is CASSQDPPDTQYF. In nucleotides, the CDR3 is TGTGCCAGCAGCCAAGATCCCCCAGATACGCAGTATTTT. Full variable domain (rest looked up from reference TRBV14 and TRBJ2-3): EAGVTQFPSHSVIEKGQTVTLRCDPISGHDNLYWYRRVMGKEIKFLLHFVKESKQDESGMPNNRFLAERTGGTYSTLKVQPAELEDSGVYFCASSQDPPDTQYFGPGTRLTVL.